What follows is one T cell receptor beta chain and its context. Using immunoSEQ multiplex PCR, the repertoire was profiled, and TCRdb retains in-frame clones only, with some absent. The sample holds 250,000 to 350,000 clones, 86% seen once. V lost 5 bases, J lost 2 bases, and 6 bases stayed unmatched. The V gene's germline CDR1 is ENHRY and CDR2 SYGVKD. The length of the CDR3 is 14 residues. The data stem from a study of cytomegalovirus exposure and HLA in healthy donors. Study-wide context: The roughly 120 validation repertoires were reported in a later analysis to have been generated on the same platform as the approximately 700 first-cohort repertoires.

The receptor was derived from a woman aged 18-29 years in good health and CMV-seronegative. The sequenced material came from PBMCs. The genes are TRBV10-3 and TRBJ2-7, with 7 bases aligning to TRBD2. The CDR3 coding sequence is TGTGCCATCAGTCCCGGGACTAAAACCTACGAGCAGTACTTC. It translates to CAISPGTKTYEQYF.